This T cell receptor (beta chain) was recorded in a study of CXCR3-negative and CXCR3-positive naive CD8 T cells. TRB cDNA libraries were made by UMI-labeled 5' RACE. TCRdb reanalyzed the 5' RACE reads, giving one entry per CDR3 protein sequence and no DNA. This sample's table reports about 40,000 distinct CDR3 sequences. The CDR3 is 14 amino acids. The germline V gene encodes CDR1 SGHTA and CDR2 FQGNSA. The genes are TRBV7-2 and TRBJ2-7; TCRdb picks TRBD1, but there is no DNA to check that call. The sequencing sample was made of memory CD8+ T cells from blood. This sequence originates from a human donor in good health. Some clones in this sample may be carry-over from other donors' samples. This CDR3 reads CASSTGTGSYEQYF.